Below, 27 T cell receptor beta chains from the same sample are listed, as sequenced in a study of T cells in Graves' hyperthyroidism and ophthalmopathy. RNA transcripts yielded amplified TCR beta CDR3 regions. RT-PCR in the first round (using the HTBI primer set) targeted the TCR CDR3. A single record per CDR3 protein comes from TCRdb applying MiXCR to the multiplex PCR reads. The sample includes approximately 210,000 distinct CDR3 sequences, 15% to 20% of them seen just once. The sequenced sample was blood. The receptor set was obtained from a man aged 50-60 years with Graves' hyperthyroidism.

This clonotype was observed a handful of times. Sequence at one end of the junction differs from germline and may be a read error. The chain uses TRBV7-6 and TRBJ2-5, with 11 bases identical to TRBD1. The CDR3 consists of 14 residues. Germline lookup yields CDR1 SGHVS and CDR2 FNYEAQ. The CDR3 spells CASSTGTGGETQYF. DNA of the CDR3: TGTGCTAGCAGCACCGGGACAGGGGGTGAGACCCAGTACTTC.

This clonotype showed up many times. The chain has TRBV2 and TRBJ2-7; D call uncertain. There are 12 residues in the CDR3. Trimming stripped 7 bases from V and 4 bases from J, with 11 bases between. Germline V gene sequence: CDR1 SNHLY, CDR2 FYNNEI. CDR3 protein: CASTFDVYEQYF. DNA of the CDR3: TGTGCCAGCACCTTCGACGTTTACGAGCAGTACTTC.

This clonotype was detected many times. CDR3 loop: CASNWDRETGELFF. The CDR3 DNA reads as TGTGCCAGCAATTGGGACAGGGAAACCGGGGAGCTGTTTTTT. The chain has TRBV28 and TRBJ2-2, with 9 bases matching TRBD1. V trimming: 7 bases; J trimming: 5 bases; junction bases outside the gene matches: 5. This CDR3 is built from 14 residues. CDR1 is MDHEN, CDR2 SYDVKM, per germline.

This clonotype was seen ten or more times. The chain couples TRBV11-3 to TRBJ1-1; unclear D gene. This CDR3 region has 14 residues. Per the germline V gene, CDR1 is SGHNT and CDR2 is YENEEA. The V and J ends lost 0 bases and 3 bases respectively, with 8 bases between them. The CDR3 loop reads CASSLDGGDTEAFF. The CDR3 DNA sequence: TGTGCCAGCAGCTTAGATGGCGGGGACACTGAAGCTTTCTTT.

The CDR3 sequence is CASQGTVYEQYF. DNA for the CDR3: TGTGCCAGCCAGGGGACAGTCTACGAGCAGTACTTC. The rearrangement joins TRBV28 to TRBJ2-7; TRBD1 matches at 7 bases. The CDR3 sequence is 12 residues long. The germline gives CDR1 MDHEN, CDR2 SYDVKM. With V trimmed by 8 bases and J by 3 bases, 4 bases remained unmatched.

There are many counts of this clonotype. The CDR3, as DNA: TGTGCCAGCAGCCGCGGAGGACAGGCTAATTCACCCCTCCACTTT. The encoded protein is CASSRGGQANSPLHF. The chain carries TRBV27 and TRBJ1-6; 7 nucleotides agree with TRBD1. The CDR3 loop spans 15 amino acids. Germline CDR1 and CDR2: MNHEY and SMNVEV (reference sequence). Unmatched junction bases numbered 8, after V lost 6 bases and J lost 6 bases.

The rearrangement uses TRBV5-1 and TRBJ2-2; D not resolved. Trimming took 5 bases from V and 8 from J, leaving 13 bases between them. The CDR3 covers 13 residues. CDR1 is SGHRS and CDR2 is YFSETQ in the germline V gene. In nucleotides, the CDR3 is TGCGCCAGCAGTGATGTTCCCGGGGGGGAGCTGTTTTTT. Its protein product is CASSDVPGGELFF. The entire variable domain, with the rest obtained from reference TRBV5-1 and TRBJ2-2, is as follows: KAGVTQTPRYLIKTRGQQVTLSCSPISGHRSVSWYQQTPGQGLQFLFEYFSETQRNKGNFPGRFSGRQFSNSRSEMNVSTLELGDSALYLCASSDVPGGELFFGEGSRLTVL.

This clonotype was counted at least ten times. The gene calls are TRBV3-1 and TRBJ2-2, with TRBD1 identical over 11 bases. Germline V gene lookup returns CDR1 LGHDT and CDR2 YNNKEL (reference sequence). V shed 0 bases and J 7 bases; nucleotides not matched to a gene: 7. This CDR3 is 17 amino acids long. The CDR3 region has the DNA TGTGCCAGCAGCCAAGAAGGGACAGGGGGATTTTTCGGGGAGCTGTTTTTT. Amino acids: CASSQEGTGGFFGELFF.

There are many counts of this clonotype. The chain couples TRBV30 to TRBJ2-1; TRBD2 agrees at 7 bases. V gave up 2 bases and J gave up 5 bases; unmatched junction bases: 6. The CDR3 sequence is 14 residues long. Germline V gene sequence: CDR1 GTSNPN, CDR2 SVGIG (reference sequence). CDR3 nucleotides: TGTGCCTGGAGTCGGGGCGGGAGCGACAATGAGCAGTTCTTC. Its protein product is CAWSRGGSDNEQFF.

This clonotype has a count of ten or more. The rearrangement uses TRBV6-1 and TRBJ2-5; D may be TRBD2 (6 bases). Trimming stripped 5 bases from V and 0 bases from J, with 16 bases between. From germline, CDR1 is MNHNS and CDR2 SASEGT. The CDR3 has 16 amino acids. The CDR3 loop is CASSRDWQRNQETQYF. The CDR3 DNA reads as TGTGCCAGCAGTCGGGACTGGCAGAGGAACCAAGAGACCCAGTACTTC.

This chain joins TRBV4-2 and TRBJ1-6; 8 positions agree with TRBD1. The CDR3 covers 17 residues. Germline V gene sequence: CDR1 LGHNA, CDR2 YNFKEQ. Unmatched junction bases numbered 10, after V lost 0 bases and J lost 9 bases. The CDR3 bases are TGTGCCAGCAGCCAAGAGCCCGGGACAGGCCCATTTTCACCCCTCCACTTT. Encoded protein: CASSQEPGTGPFSPLHF.

This clonotype was recorded many times. This chain joins TRBV6-1 and TRBJ2-3; TRBD1 agrees at 9 bases. CDR1 is MNHNS and CDR2 is SASEGT in the germline V gene. Trimming took 2 bases from V and 4 from J; bases not matched to a gene: 1. This CDR3 is built from 14 residues. For the CDR3, the DNA is TGTGCCAGCAGTGAACACAGGGGGCCAGATACGCAGTATTTT. The encoded protein is CASSEHRGPDTQYF.

This clonotype was counted at least ten times. The rearrangement uses TRBV7-8 and TRBJ2-3; TRBD2 matches at 11 bases. The germline V gene encodes CDR1 SGHVS and CDR2 FQNEAQ. With V trimmed by 2 bases and J by 4 bases, 2 bases remained unmatched. The CDR3 is 15 residues long. The DNA of the CDR3 is TGTGCCAGCAGCTTAAGGACTAGCGGGTCAGATACGCAGTATTTT. Translation gives CASSLRTSGSDTQYF. The full variable domain, in which reference TRBV7-8 and TRBJ2-3 provide the parts outside the CDR3, is GAGVSQSPRYKVAKRGQDVALRCDPISGHVSLFWYQQALGQGPEFLTYFQNEAQLDKSGLPSDRFFAERPEGSVSTLKIQRTQQEDSAVYLCASSLRTSGSDTQYFGPGTRLTVL.

This clonotype showed up many times. The rearrangement uses TRBV10-3 and TRBJ1-1; D gene unclear. The CDR3 runs 12 residues. V was pared by 6 bases and J by 3 bases, with 8 bases between. CDR1 and CDR2 from the germline V gene are ENHRY and SYGVKD. The CDR3 DNA follows: TGTGCCATCAGGGCGGCCGACACTGAAGCTTTCTTT. The encoded protein is CAIRAADTEAFF.

This clonotype was counted many times. The chain couples TRBV6-2 or TRBV6-3 to TRBJ2-2, with TRBD1 as a possible D gene (5 bases). V dropped 3 bases and J dropped 6 bases, with 8 bases sitting between them. The CDR3 sequence is 13 residues long. Germline-derived CDR1 and CDR2 are MNHEY and SVGEGT. CDR3 DNA: TGTGCCAGCAGTTATTTCAGGGCCGGGGAGCTGTTTTTT. Residues: CASSYFRAGELFF.

This clonotype has at least ten counts. J is TRBJ2-3 and V is TRBV30; 8 nucleotides line up with TRBD2. V dropped 1 base and J dropped 3; count of bases not matched to a gene: 6. CDR3 length equals 15 residues. In germline, CDR1 is GTSNPN, CDR2 SVGIG (reference sequence). The CDR3 DNA reads TGTGCCTGGAGTGGAGCAGCGGGAGAGACAGATACGCAGTATTTT. Amino acids: CAWSGAAGETDTQYF.

This clonotype showed up just a few times. This chain joins TRBV15 and TRBJ2-3; 11 bases align to TRBD2. V trimming: 6 bases; J trimming: 3 bases; junction bases outside the gene matches: 5. The CDR3 is 15 residues long. Germline loops: CDR1 LNHNV, CDR2 YYDKDF (reference sequence). In DNA, the CDR3 is TGTGCCACCAGTAGACTAGCGGGAAATACAGATACGCAGTATTTT. Translation gives CATSRLAGNTDTQYF.

J is TRBJ1-2 and V is TRBV7-2; 8 nucleotides match TRBD1. CDR1 and CDR2 (germline): SGHTA, FQGNSA. The CDR3 is made up of 18 amino acids. J lost 6 bases, V lost 1 base, and 16 bases had no gene match. The CDR3 sequence is CASSLDSGAGGFGDGYTF. The CDR3 DNA is TGTGCCAGCAGCTTAGATTCCGGGGCAGGGGGCTTTGGAGATGGCTACACCTTC.

This clonotype was counted ten times or more. The chain carries TRBV2 and TRBJ2-1; D remains ambiguous. Germline V gives CDR1 SNHLY, CDR2 FYNNEI. The CDR3 runs 19 residues. V lost 2 bases to trimming and J lost 0 bases, with 20 bases between them. The CDR3 DNA sequence: TGTGCCAGCAGTGAAAGCGCCGTCCCCTATTTAAGCTCCTACAATGAGCAGTTCTTC. This encodes CASSESAVPYLSSYNEQFF.

This chain connects TRBV12-5 to TRBJ1-6; D unresolved. The germline V gene has CDR1 LGHNT and CDR2 FRNRAP. CDR3 size: 15 residues. Trimming took 3 bases from V and 10 from J, leaving 16 bases between them. The DNA for the CDR3 is TGTGCTAGTGGTTTCTCCAGCTATGGGGAATCACCCCTCCACTTT. Translated, it gives CASGFSSYGESPLHF.

This clonotype was counted ten times or more. V is TRBV5-1 and J is TRBJ2-3; 9 nucleotides match TRBD2. The ends lost 1 base at V and 2 bases at J; junction bases unmatched: 2. The germline V gene encodes CDR1 SGHRS and CDR2 YFSETQ. This CDR3 comprises 15 residues. The CDR3 nucleotides are TGCGCCAGCAGCTTGAGGACTAGCGCCACAGATACGCAGTATTTT. It specifies CASSLRTSATDTQYF.

This clonotype was recorded a few times. The chain carries TRBV9 and TRBJ2-1; D is perhaps TRBD1 (5 bases). Germline loops: CDR1 SGDLS, CDR2 YYNGEE. Between the trimmed V and J ends, which lost 3 bases and 3 bases, there was a span of 7 bases. The CDR3 consists of 13 residues. The CDR3 bases are TGTGCCAGCAGCGGGGGCTTCTACAATGAGCAGTTCTTC. Its protein is CASSGGFYNEQFF.

This clonotype was seen a handful of times. The gene calls are TRBV20-1 and TRBJ2-5; weak D call: TRBD2 (6 bases). V was pared by 0 bases and J by 5 bases, with 22 bases between. The CDR3 totals 17 residues. Germline assignment: CDR1 DFQATT and CDR2 SNEGSKA (reference sequence). The CDR3 region is CSARDLRTAFRGETQYF. The CDR3 DNA reads as TGCAGTGCTAGAGATCTGAGGACGGCATTCCGGGGGGAGACCCAGTACTTC.

The chain links TRBV13 to TRBJ2-3; TRBD2 might be the D (5 bases). The CDR3 has 12 amino acids. Trimming removed 2 bases at V and 8 bases at J, with 8 bases between. Per germline, CDR1 PRHDT and CDR2 FYEKMQ (reference sequence). CDR3: CASSLLRGTQYF. The CDR3 DNA is TGTGCCAGCAGCTTACTCCGGGGTACGCAGTATTTT.

This clonotype was seen only a few times. V usage is TRBV25-1 and J usage is TRBJ2-3; TRBD2 agrees at 11 bases. The CDR3 consists of 16 residues. CDR1 is MGHDK, CDR2 SYGVNS, per germline. The V segment lost 6 bases and the J segment 6 bases; nucleotides outside the gene matches: 11. This chain's CDR3 is CASSASGRTEGDTQYF. CDR3 coding DNA: TGTGCCAGCAGCGCTAGCGGGAGGACTGAGGGCGATACGCAGTATTTT. The entire variable domain, with the rest obtained from reference TRBV25-1 and TRBJ2-3, is as follows: EADIYQTPRYLVIGTGKKITLECSQTMGHDKMYWYQQDPGMELHLIHYSYGVNSTEKGDLSSESTVSRIRTEHFPLTLESARPSHTSQYLCASSASGRTEGDTQYFGPGTRLTVL.

This clonotype was picked up many times. The genes are TRBV29-1 and TRBJ2-5, with D perhaps matching TRBD1 (6 bases). Per the germline V gene, CDR1 is SQVTM and CDR2 is ANQGSEA. Trimming removed 5 bases at V and 0 bases at J, with 10 bases between. The CDR3 consists of 13 residues. The CDR3 sequence: CSVLDSHQETQYF. CDR3 in DNA: TGCAGCGTTTTGGACAGCCACCAAGAGACCCAGTACTTC.

On this clonotype itself: A single base separates this from a much larger clone, so it may be a read error. J is TRBJ1-5 and V is TRBV27, with D hard to call. V lost 7 bases, J lost 7 bases, and 14 bases lay in between. In germline, CDR1 is MNHEY, CDR2 SMNVEV (reference sequence). The CDR3 totals 13 residues. This CDR3 is CASNLVQSQPQHF. In nucleotides, the CDR3 is TGTGCCAGCAATTTGGTCCAATCCCAGCCCCAGCATTTT.